This is a list of T cell receptor beta chains from one sample in a study of T cells after yellow fever vaccination. TCRdb reanalysed the 5' RACE reads using MiXCR and keeps one entry per CDR3 protein. Here the sample spans 500,000 to 650,000 distinct CDR3 sequences, less than 20% being singletons. Specimen: PBMCs, collected 5 days after the first yellow fever vaccination. The origin of the receptors is a man younger than 30 who received the YFV17D yellow fever vaccine. Each CDR3 is given with its conserved first and last residue. A D gene is named only where the DNA matches it firmly. Clone size is given for some rows only: seen once, a few or many times, or a class if the clone is expanded.

j_call v_call clone_size d_call cdr3_nt cdr3_aa
TRBJ2-2 TRBV19 once - TGTGCCAGTAGTATCCCAGGGGGGCGGGTACTGTCGAACACCGGGGAGCTGTTTTTT CASSIPGGRVLSNTGELFF
TRBJ2-2 TRBV11-1 few - TGTGCCAGCAGCTCGAGCGGCCAGACTGATAGACGAAAGCACACCGGGGAGCTGTTTTTT CASSSSGQTDRRKHTGELFF
TRBJ2-1 TRBV20-1 once - TGCAGTGCTAGAGTACCGGACAGCAATCAGCAGTTCTTC CSARVPDSNQQFF
TRBJ2-7 TRBV11-1 few - TGTGCCAGCAGCTTCGGGACTTTGAACGAGCAGTACTTC CASSFGTLNEQYF
TRBJ1-5 TRBV7-2 few - TGTGCCAGCAGCTTTACGGGTAACACTGGTCAGCCCCAGCATTTT CASSFTGNTGQPQHF
TRBJ1-1 TRBV4-1 - - TGCGCCAGCAGCCAAGAGAGACATACTGAAGCTTTCTTT CASSQERHTEAFF
TRBJ1-5 TRBV12-3/TRBV12-4 few - TGTGCCAGCAGTTTGCGGGGGACGAGGGATCAGCCCCAGCATTTT CASSLRGTRDQPQHF
TRBJ2-2 TRBV3-2 - - TGTGCCAGCAGCCCGTGGGTAACTAGCGGTGACACCGGGGAGCTGTTTTTT CASSPWVTSGDTGELFF
TRBJ2-5 TRBV6-5 - - TGTGCCAGCAGTTACGTGGAAGCGGGAGAGACCCAGTACTTC CASSYVEAGETQYF
TRBJ2-5 TRBV28 - TRBD1 TGTGCCAGCAGTTTACCCGGACAGGGGGCGGGAGAGACCCAGTACTTC CASSLPGQGAGETQYF
TRBJ2-2 TRBV7-9 - TRBD2 TGTGCCAGCAGCTTCCCCTCAGCGGGGGTAAACACCGGGGAGCTGTTTTTT CASSFPSAGVNTGELFF
TRBJ2-7 TRBV7-3 - - TGTGCCAGCAGCTTCGATGGCGCCACTTACTACGAGCAGTACTTC CASSFDGATYYEQYF
TRBJ2-2 TRBV27 - - TGTGCCAGCAGTTTATCAGGGGTCATCGGGGAGCTGTTTTTT CASSLSGVIGELFF
TRBJ2-1 TRBV7-2 few TRBD1 TGTGCCAGCAGCTTCCTGTGGACAGGGGGGGCCGGTGAGCAGTTCTTC CASSFLWTGGAGEQFF
TRBJ1-2 TRBV3-1 - TRBD1 TGTGCCAGCAGCCACAACAGGGGATTGAGTGGCTACACCTTC CASSHNRGLSGYTF
TRBJ2-7 TRBV2 - - TGTGCCAGCAGTGAAGCGGATTCGGGGGACAGGGGACTAGCGGCGACCTACGAGCAGTACTTC CASSEADSGDRGLAATYEQYF
TRBJ2-3 TRBV20-1 few - TGCAGTGCTAGAAGGGGGGGACAGACTTACACAGATACGCAGTATTTT CSARRGGQTYTDTQYF
TRBJ2-1 TRBV12-3/TRBV12-4 - TRBD2 TGTGCCAGCAGTTCCTCCCTAGCGGGGTACAATGAGCAGTTCTTC CASSSSLAGYNEQFF
TRBJ1-1 TRBV9 - TRBD1 TGTGCCAGCAGCGTCGTATCAGGGGGGAACACTGAAGCTTTCTTT CASSVVSGGNTEAFF
TRBJ2-1 TRBV11-2 few TRBD1 TGTGCCAGCAGCTTAGGACCCCAGGGGGTTAATGAGCAGTTCTTC CASSLGPQGVNEQFF
TRBJ2-7 TRBV5-1 few TRBD1 TGCGCCAGCAGCTTGCGACAGGGGGGCTTAGACGAGCAGTACTTC CASSLRQGGLDEQYF
TRBJ2-7 TRBV30 - - TGTGCCTGGGAGACATTACAAGGGTACGAGCAGTACTTC CAWETLQGYEQYF
TRBJ1-4 TRBV12-3/TRBV12-4 - - TGTGCCAGCAGTTTTAAGCGGGAAAAACTGTTTTTT CASSFKREKLFF
TRBJ2-5 TRBV20-1 few - TGCAGTGCTAGAGTCGGATGGGAGACCCAGTACTTC CSARVGWETQYF
TRBJ1-4 TRBV10-2 once - TGCGCCAGCAGTGAGAGAGCTAGCCGGACTAATGAAAAACTGTTTTTT CASSERASRTNEKLFF
TRBJ2-4 TRBV12-3/TRBV12-4 - TRBD1 TGTGCCATCGACCGGGACAGAAAAAACATTCAGTACTTC CAIDRDRKNIQYF
TRBJ1-3 TRBV12-3/TRBV12-4 - - TGTGCCAGTCCCGGGAGAACTGGAAACACCATATATTTT CASPGRTGNTIYF
TRBJ1-2 TRBV5-1 few TRBD1 TGCGCCAGCAGCTCCTACGGGACAGCCTCTAACTATGGCTACACCTTC CASSSYGTASNYGYTF
TRBJ1-2 TRBV4-2 - - TGTGCCAGCAGCCAAGAAAGTTCAGGGCTACTCTATGGCTACACCTTC CASSQESSGLLYGYTF
TRBJ1-1 TRBV24-1 - TRBD1 TGTGCCACCAGTACAGGGGGCGAAGCTTTCTTT CATSTGGEAFF
TRBJ2-3 TRBV15 - TRBD2 TGTGCCACCAGCACCGGGGGGGCCGGGTCAGATACGCAGTATTTT CATSTGGAGSDTQYF
TRBJ1-6 TRBV4-3 - - TGCGCCAGCAGCCAACAAACAAACTCACCCCTCCACTTT CASSQQTNSPLHF
TRBJ2-1 TRBV4-1 - TRBD2 TGCGCCAGCAGCCGGAGCGGGACCCCCTACAATGAGCAGTTCTTC CASSRSGTPYNEQFF
TRBJ2-3 TRBV4-3 - - TGCGCCAGCAGCCAAGAATTAGGGTCAACAGATACGCAGTATTTT CASSQELGSTDTQYF
TRBJ1-2 TRBV7-2 few - TGTGCCAGCAGCTTAGACCAGAGTGGCTACACCTTC CASSLDQSGYTF
TRBJ1-1 TRBV15 many - TGTGCCACCAGCAGAGATCATGGGGGGGCTGAAGCTTTCTTT CATSRDHGGAEAFF
TRBJ1-1 TRBV11-3 - - TGTGCCAGCAGTACACACCGGGGGACTGAAGCTTTCTTT CASSTHRGTEAFF
TRBJ2-3 TRBV11-2 - - TGTGCCAGCAGCTTGGGGTGGGGCGCGAGCACAGATACGCAGTATTTT CASSLGWGASTDTQYF
TRBJ2-3 TRBV6-5 - - TGTGCCAGCAGCTATTCCAGCCCAGACAGGGATACGCAGTATTTT CASSYSSPDRDTQYF
TRBJ2-3 TRBV21-1 - - TGTGCCAGCAGCAAAGATTTGCCAGATACGCAGTATTTT CASSKDLPDTQYF
TRBJ1-6 TRBV27 - - TGTGCCAGCGGATCGTTCACCCTCAATTCACCCCTCCACTTT CASGSFTLNSPLHF
TRBJ2-7 TRBV4-1 - TRBD2 TGCGCCAGCAGCCAAGGACTAGCGGGGGGGGGCGAGCAGTACTTC CASSQGLAGGGEQYF